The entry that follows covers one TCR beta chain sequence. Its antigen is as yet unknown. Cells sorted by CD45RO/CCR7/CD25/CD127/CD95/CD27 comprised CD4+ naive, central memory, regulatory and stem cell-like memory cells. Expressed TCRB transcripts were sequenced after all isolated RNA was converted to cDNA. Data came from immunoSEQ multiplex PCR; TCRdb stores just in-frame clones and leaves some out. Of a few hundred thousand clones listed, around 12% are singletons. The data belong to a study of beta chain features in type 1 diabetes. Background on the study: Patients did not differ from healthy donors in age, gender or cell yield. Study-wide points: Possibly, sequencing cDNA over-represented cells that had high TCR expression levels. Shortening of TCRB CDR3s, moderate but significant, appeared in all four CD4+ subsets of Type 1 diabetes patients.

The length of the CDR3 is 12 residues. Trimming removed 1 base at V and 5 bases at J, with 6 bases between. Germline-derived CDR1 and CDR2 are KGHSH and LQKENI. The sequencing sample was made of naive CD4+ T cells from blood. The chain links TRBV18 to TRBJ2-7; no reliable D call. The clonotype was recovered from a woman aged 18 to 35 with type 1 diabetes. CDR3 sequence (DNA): TGTGCCAGCTCACCACGTGCGGACGAGCAGTACTTC. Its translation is CASSPRADEQYF.